These 31 T cell receptor beta chains originate from one sample sequenced in a study of OX40 agonist ivuxolimab in advanced cancers. The protocol was immunoSEQ multiplex PCR, while the TCRdb copy is restricted to in-frame clones and leaves out a portion. The sample carries about 74,000 clones, almost 85% recorded once. Material: CD4+ or CD8+ T cells sorted from blood, obtained in a trial of the OX40 agonist ivuxolimab. These receptors all stem from an adult with an advanced solid tumor such as melanoma, head and neck, liver or kidney cancer.

The rearrangement joins TRBV15 to TRBJ1-2; no clear D gene. The germline V and J ends were trimmed by 3 bases and 0 bases, with 5 bases remaining between them. CDR1 and CDR2 from the germline V gene are LNHNV and YYDKDF (reference sequence). The CDR3 length is 13 residues. The CDR3 is CATSSLANYGYTF. The CDR3 nucleotides are TGTGCCACCAGCAGCTTAGCTAACTATGGCTACACCTTC. The variable domain in full, completed from reference TRBV15 and TRBJ1-2, reads DAMVIQNPRYQVTQFGKPVTLSCSQTLNHNVMYWYQQKSSQAPKLLFHYYDKDFNNEADTPDNFQSRRPNTSFCFLDIRSPGLGDTAMYLCATSSLANYGYTFGSGTRLTVV.

The V gene is TRBV5-6, the J gene TRBJ2-3; D might be TRBD2 (5 bases). Germline CDR1 and CDR2: SGHDT and YYEEEE. This CDR3 spans 15 amino acids. V lost 5 bases, J lost 0 bases, and 13 bases lay in between. The CDR3 region is CASSGLTSSTDTQYF. CDR3 DNA sequence: TGTGCCAGCAGTGGACTCACCTCTAGCACAGATACGCAGTATTTT.

The chain uses TRBV7-2 and TRBJ2-3, with TRBD2 matching 9 bases. Per the germline V gene, CDR1 is SGHTA and CDR2 is FQGNSA. This CDR3 has 15 residues. V dropped 5 bases and J dropped 6; count of bases not matched to a gene: 9. This CDR3 reads CASSPGGAGGDTQYF. The CDR3 region has the DNA TGTGCCAGCAGCCCCGGAGGGGCGGGGGGGGATACGCAGTATTTT.

The chain joins TRBV5-1 to TRBJ1-2; the D gene is possibly TRBD1 (6 bases). With 4 bases removed from V and 4 bases from J, the gap between germline ends came to 17 bases. This CDR3 spans 15 amino acids. Per germline, CDR1 SGHRS and CDR2 YFSETQ. DNA of the CDR3: TGCGCCAGCAGCCCGCAAGCCACAGGGCCCTATGGCTACACCTTC. This sequence encodes CASSPQATGPYGYTF.

The V and J genes are TRBV6-6 and TRBJ2-7; D uncertain. This CDR3 is built from 15 residues. Germline CDR1 and CDR2: MNHNY and SVGAGI (reference sequence). Between the trimmed V and J ends, which lost 3 bases and 6 bases, there was a span of 18 bases. The CDR3 here is CASSYSTPPRGEQYF. CDR3 bases: TGTGCCAGCAGTTATTCGACCCCCCCGCGAGGCGAGCAGTACTTC.

The DNA of the CDR3 is TGTGCCAGCACCTCGTTATCTAGTAATGAAAAACTGTTTTTT. Residues: CASTSLSSNEKLFF. The genes are TRBV6-1 and TRBJ1-4; D is unclear. V was shortened by 7 bases and J by 4 bases, with 13 bases between the two germline ends. The CDR3 is 14 amino acids. Per the germline V gene, CDR1 is MNHNS and CDR2 is SASEGT.

In its sample, this clone was seen a few times. The chain is built from TRBV6-5 and TRBJ1-2, with 7 bases that match TRBD1. Trimming took 9 bases from V and 2 from J; bases not matched to a gene: 3. In germline, CDR1 is MNHEY, CDR2 SVGAGI. The CDR3 consists of 12 residues. Here the CDR3 reads CASDRENYGYTF. CDR3 DNA: TGTGCCAGTGACAGGGAGAACTATGGCTACACCTTC.

The V call is TRBV7-9, the J call TRBJ1-2, with D perhaps matching TRBD1 (6 bases). This CDR3 is built from 16 residues. Germline V gene lookup returns CDR1 SEHNR and CDR2 FQNEAQ (reference sequence). V was pared by 5 bases and J by 7 bases, with 23 bases between. The CDR3 sequence: CASSPKGGRAQSGYTF. As DNA, the CDR3 is TGTGCCAGCAGCCCCAAGGGGGGGCGGGCGCAGAGTGGCTACACCTTC.

V usage is TRBV6-6 and J usage is TRBJ1-1; TRBD1 might be the D (5 bases). V dropped 5 bases and J dropped 1 base, with 14 bases sitting between them. This CDR3 contains 15 residues. CDR1 is MNHNY, CDR2 SVGAGI, per germline (reference sequence). For the CDR3, the DNA is TGTGCCAGCAGTACCCCCGGGACGGAGAACACTGAAGCTTTCTTT. Its protein is CASSTPGTENTEAFF.

On this clone itself: This specimen includes other DNA sequences encoding the same CDR3. The chain links TRBV4-1 to TRBJ1-3; 7 bases are a match to TRBD1. V lost 4 bases to trimming and J lost 3 bases; unmatched junction nucleotides: 6. CDR1 MGHRA and CDR2 YSYEKL come from the germline V gene. The CDR3 is made up of 15 amino acids. The CDR3 here is CASSPTGTYGNTIYF. CDR3 sequence (DNA): TGCGCCAGCAGCCCGACAGGGACATATGGAAACACCATATATTTT.

This sequence joins TRBV20-1 and TRBJ2-1; D is undetermined. The CDR3 sequence is 11 residues long. V lost 4 bases and J lost 9, with 10 bases in between. CDR1 and CDR2 (germline): DFQATT, SNEGSKA (reference sequence). The CDR3 protein is CSAMDLPEQFF. The CDR3 DNA reads as TGCAGTGCTATGGACCTTCCTGAGCAGTTCTTC.

This chain uses TRBV19 with TRBJ2-7; 8 bases match TRBD2. This CDR3 comprises 18 residues. With V trimmed by 4 bases and J by 1 base, 15 bases remained unmatched. CDR1 and CDR2 from the germline V gene are LNHDA and SQIVND (reference sequence). The CDR3 DNA follows: TGTGCCAGTAGTAAACCCGGGAGAGGAGCGGGAGCGTCCTACGAGCAGTACTTC. Translating gives CASSKPGRGAGASYEQYF.

This clone appeared a few times. This chain's CDR3 is CASSQAPHRATDEKLFF. The CDR3 DNA reads as TGCGCCAGCAGCCAAGCCCCACACAGGGCCACGGATGAAAAACTGTTTTTT. The gene calls are TRBV4-3 and TRBJ1-4; D may be TRBD1 (6 bases). The CDR3 is made up of 17 amino acids. Per germline, CDR1 LGHNA and CDR2 YSLEER. The V end was cut by 1 base, the J end by 6 bases, with 18 bases between.

This sequence joins TRBV5-1 and TRBJ2-7, with 7 bases fitting TRBD2. The ends lost 5 bases at V and 0 bases at J; junction bases unmatched: 8. The CDR3 extends over 15 amino acids. The germline V gene has CDR1 SGHRS and CDR2 YFSETQ. This CDR3 is CASSYSGGSSYEQYF. CDR3 DNA sequence: TGCGCCAGCAGTTACTCCGGCGGGAGCTCCTACGAGCAGTACTTC.

The chain links TRBV9 to TRBJ1-6; D is perhaps TRBD1 (6 bases). Deletions cut 3 bases from V and 0 bases from J, with 13 bases between. Germline lookup yields CDR1 SGDLS and CDR2 YYNGEE. CDR3 length equals 17 residues. In nucleotides, the CDR3 is TGTGCCAGCAGCGCCCTGAGGGGGGTCTCCTATAATTCACCCCTCCACTTT. Translating gives CASSALRGVSYNSPLHF.

V usage is TRBV7-2 and J usage is TRBJ1-3; D gene uncertain. CDR3 size: 14 residues. Trimming removed 6 bases from V and 0 bases from J, with 9 bases in between. Germline CDR1 and CDR2: SGHTA and FQGNSA. The CDR3 coding sequence is TGTGCCAGCAGTCATGACTCCTCTGGAAACACCATATATTTT. Encoded protein: CASSHDSSGNTIYF.

The chain has TRBV2 and TRBJ1-6, with TRBD1 matching over 7 bases. The CDR3 covers 13 residues. With 6 bases clipped from V and 9 bases from J, the junction kept 5 bases outside the gene matches. Germline-derived CDR1 and CDR2 are SNHLY and FYNNEI. This CDR3 reads CASRDGTVSPLHF. For the CDR3, the DNA is TGTGCCAGCAGGGACGGGACAGTTTCACCCCTCCACTTT.

The chain uses TRBV5-4 and TRBJ1-2; 7 bases match TRBD1. Germline V gene data show CDR1 as SGHNT and CDR2 as YYREEE (reference sequence). The CDR3 has 14 residues. The J segment lost 3 bases and the V segment lost 4 bases, leaving 6 bases of the junction unmatched. CDR3: CASSTTGTDYGYTF. The CDR3 bases are TGTGCCAGCAGCACTACCGGGACAGACTATGGCTACACCTTC.

This CDR3 reads CASSVGNYGYTF. Here the CDR3 DNA reads TGTGCCAGCAGCGTCGGCAACTATGGCTACACCTTC. The chain couples TRBV7-9 to TRBJ1-2, with D hard to call. Per germline, CDR1 SEHNR and CDR2 FQNEAQ (reference sequence). The V and J ends lost 5 bases and 2 bases respectively, with 6 bases between them. The CDR3 runs to 12 residues.

The chain is built from TRBV10-3 and TRBJ2-1, with D perhaps matching TRBD2 (6 bases). V lost 0 bases and J 1 base, leaving 10 bases between the germline ends. The CDR3 has 16 amino acids. CDR1 ENHRY and CDR2 SYGVKD come from the germline V gene. DNA for the CDR3: TGTGCCATCAGTGAGTCGGAACTAGCATCCTACAATGAGCAGTTCTTC. Its translation is CAISESELASYNEQFF.

Worth noting for this clone: Mismatch with germline at one junction end may stem from a read error. The chain joins TRBV28 to TRBJ1-2; no reliable D call. CDR1 MDHEN and CDR2 SYDVKM come from the germline V gene. CDR3 length: 12 amino acids. The CDR3 is CLVATQNYGYTF. CDR3 DNA: TGCCTGGTGGCGACTCAAAACTATGGCTACACCTTC.

The chain has TRBV7-2 and TRBJ2-3, with D unclear. Trimming cost V 2 bases and J 0 bases, with 6 bases left between them. The CDR3 is 14 residues long. Germline V CDR1 and CDR2: SGHTA, FQGNSA. The DNA for the CDR3 is TGTGCCAGCAGCTTATCGACTAGCACAGATACGCAGTATTTT. Its protein is CASSLSTSTDTQYF.

This rearrangement joins TRBV6-6 to TRBJ1-1; weak D call: TRBD1 (5 bases). The germline CDR1 and CDR2 sequences are MNHNY and SVGAGI (reference sequence). This CDR3 is 12 amino acids long. V was clipped by 6 bases and J by 5 bases, with 10 bases between them. As DNA, the CDR3 is TGTGCCAGCAGATCACAGGAGACTGAAGCTTTCTTT. It encodes CASRSQETEAFF.

The J gene is TRBJ2-2, the V gene TRBV30, with TRBD2 identical over 8 bases. CDR1 is GTSNPN, CDR2 SVGIG, per germline (reference sequence). V lost 5 bases and J lost 0; bases outside the gene matches: 2. The CDR3 loop spans 14 amino acids. The CDR3 is CAWHSGANTGELFF. CDR3 nucleotides: TGTGCCTGGCATAGCGGGGCGAACACCGGGGAGCTGTTTTTT.

This clone was picked up one time. In nucleotides, the CDR3 is TGCGCCAGCAAGGCGGGCGGCCCGAACACCGGGGAGCTGTTTTTT. Its translation: CASKAGGPNTGELFF. This chain connects TRBV5-1 to TRBJ2-2; TRBD2 might be the D (5 bases). Germline V gene lookup returns CDR1 SGHRS and CDR2 YFSETQ. The length of the CDR3 is 15 residues. Deletions cut 6 bases from V and 0 bases from J, with 12 bases between.

The gene calls are TRBV14 and TRBJ2-1; unclear D gene. The CDR3 has 15 amino acids. The V end lost 1 base, the J end lost 2 bases, and 9 bases lay between the germline ends. Germline V gives CDR1 SGHDN, CDR2 FVKESK. This chain's CDR3 is CASSQVHLPYNEQFF. For the CDR3, the DNA is TGTGCCAGCAGCCAAGTTCATCTACCCTACAATGAGCAGTTCTTC.

The V call is TRBV18, the J call TRBJ2-3; 11 positions match TRBD2. This CDR3 has 15 residues. Germline-derived CDR1 and CDR2 are KGHSH and LQKENI. Trimming took 3 bases from V and 14 from J; bases not matched to a gene: 13. Here the CDR3 DNA reads TGTGCCAGCTCACCCTCCGGGACTAGCGGCGTCGAATGGTATTTT. As protein: CASSPSGTSGVEWYF. The full variable domain, with the rest looked up from reference TRBV18 and TRBJ2-3, is NAGVMQNPRHLVRRRGQEARLRCSPMKGHSHVYWYRQLPEEGLKFMVYLQKENIIDESGMPKERFSAEFPKEGPSILRIQQVVRGDSAAYFCASSPSGTSGVEWYFGPGTRLTVL.

CDR3 nucleotides: TGTGCCAGCAGTTACTCTCCGGGGGGCTACAATGAGCAGTACTTC. Protein sequence: CASSYSPGGYNEQYF. The chain employs TRBV6-6 and TRBJ2-7; possibly TRBD2 for D (7 bases). Germline V gene lookup returns CDR1 MNHNY and CDR2 SVGAGI (reference sequence). V was clipped by 0 bases and J by 7 bases, with 16 bases between them. CDR3 length: 15 amino acids.

The sample holds one count of this clone. The genes are TRBV5-1 and TRBJ2-3; D might be TRBD2 (7 bases). The V end lost 5 bases, the J end lost 1 base, and 20 bases lay between the germline ends. CDR1 is SGHRS and CDR2 is YFSETQ in the germline V gene. This CDR3 has 17 residues. As DNA, the CDR3 is TGCGCCAGCAGGGACGCCCCGGGGGGCATAGGCACAGATACGCAGTATTTT. As protein: CASRDAPGGIGTDTQYF. The full variable domain, its missing parts supplied by reference TRBV5-1 and TRBJ2-3, is KAGVTQTPRYLIKTRGQQVTLSCSPISGHRSVSWYQQTPGQGLQFLFEYFSETQRNKGNFPGRFSGRQFSNSRSEMNVSTLELGDSALYLCASRDAPGGIGTDTQYFGPGTRLTVL.

V and J are TRBV27 and TRBJ2-7; D unresolved. The CDR3 contains 14 residues. Germline V lookup: CDR1 MNHEY, CDR2 SMNVEV (reference sequence). V was pared by 8 bases and J by 6 bases, with 20 bases between. For the CDR3, the DNA is TGTGCCAGCTGCTTCGGGTTGGGCGTGGGCGAGCAGTACTTC. Translating it yields CASCFGLGVGEQYF.

This chain's CDR3 is CASNRWGEKLFF. Here the CDR3 DNA reads TGTGCCAGCAACCGCTGGGGGGAAAAACTGTTTTTT. V and J are TRBV28 and TRBJ1-4, with D perhaps matching TRBD1 (5 bases). In germline, CDR1 is MDHEN, CDR2 SYDVKM. There are 12 residues in the CDR3. V was shortened by 7 bases and J by 8 bases, with 11 bases between the two germline ends.